Below are 30 T cell receptor beta chains sequenced from a single sample in a study of cytomegalovirus exposure and HLA in healthy donors. With 60 Vbeta and 13 Jbeta primers, the PCR was carried out. The data were produced by immunoSEQ multiplex PCR, yet TCRdb's version contains in-frame clones alone and is incomplete. Among 85,000 to 130,000 clones, 70% to 80% were seen once, and the ten largest hold around 5%. Sequences were obtained from PBMCs. The receptors shown here come from a young woman in good health and CMV-seropositive.

The chain links TRBV6-5 to TRBJ2-7, with 8 bases aligning to TRBD1. V shed 0 bases and J 4 bases; nucleotides not matched to a gene: 8. The germline V gene encodes CDR1 MNHEY and CDR2 SVGAGI. The CDR3 loop spans 16 amino acids. The CDR3 region has the DNA TGTGCCAGCAGTTACTCGATGGCAGGGGGCGTGTACGAGCAGTACTTC. It is translated as CASSYSMAGGVYEQYF.

V is TRBV10-3 and J is TRBJ1-2; 11 positions agree with TRBD1. This CDR3 contains 15 residues. Germline V gene lookup returns CDR1 ENHRY and CDR2 SYGVKD. The ends lost 3 bases at V and 5 bases at J; junction bases unmatched: 5. The DNA of the CDR3 is TGTGCCATCAGTGAAGGACAGGGGGCGAGGTATGGCTACACCTTC. Translated: CAISEGQGARYGYTF.

The chain recombines TRBV7-2 with TRBJ2-7; D possibly corresponds to TRBD2 (6 bases). Germline V lookup: CDR1 SGHTA, CDR2 FQGNSA. The CDR3 runs to 13 residues. Trimming removed 1 base from V and 4 bases from J, with 8 bases in between. The CDR3 coding sequence is TGTGCCAGCAGCTTAGGCGGGGAGTACGAGCAGTACTTC. As protein: CASSLGGEYEQYF.

The chain recombines TRBV30 with TRBJ1-2; D gene uncertain. This CDR3 spans 15 amino acids. Germline CDR1 is GTSNPN and CDR2 is SVGIG (reference sequence). V was pared by 8 bases and J by 4 bases, with 23 bases between. CDR3 protein: CAKTPQSGSPYGYTF. CDR3 DNA: TGTGCCAAGACACCCCAAAGTGGGTCCCCCTATGGCTACACCTTC.

The chain carries TRBV5-4 and TRBJ2-5, with 7 bases fitting TRBD2. The J call could be wrong; TRBJ2-7 is a better fit for the DNA end. The CDR3 is made up of 15 amino acids. CDR1 and CDR2 from the germline V gene are SGHNT and YYREEE (reference sequence). CDR3 sequence reads: CASSGREHPTYEQYF. CDR3 coding DNA: TGTGCCAGCAGCGGGAGGGAACACCCTACCTACGAGCAGTACTTC.

A few counts support this clone. This chain joins TRBV15 and TRBJ2-3; D is uncertain. Germline CDR1 LNHNV, CDR2 YYDKDF (reference sequence). This CDR3 has 15 residues. Deletions cut 5 bases from V and 0 bases from J, with 12 bases between. CDR3: CATSDGTGSTDTQYF. The CDR3, as DNA: TGTGCCACCAGCGACGGAACGGGTAGCACAGATACGCAGTATTTT. The whole variable domain, filled in from reference TRBV15 and TRBJ2-3, reads DAMVIQNPRYQVTQFGKPVTLSCSQTLNHNVMYWYQQKSSQAPKLLFHYYDKDFNNEADTPDNFQSRRPNTSFCFLDIRSPGLGDTAMYLCATSDGTGSTDTQYFGPGTRLTVL.

The chain is built from TRBV6-4 and TRBJ1-1, with 7 bases identical to TRBD1. V gave up 6 bases and J gave up 1 base; unmatched junction bases: 2. The CDR3 extends over 13 amino acids. Germline V CDR1 and CDR2: MRHNA, SNTAGT. The CDR3 loop is CASRHRGNTEAFF. The CDR3 bases are TGTGCCAGCAGGCACAGGGGGAACACTGAAGCTTTCTTT.

This chain connects TRBV7-3 to TRBJ2-1, with 10 bases identical to TRBD1. The V segment lost 4 bases and the J segment 8 bases; nucleotides outside the gene matches: 8. CDR1 SGHTA and CDR2 FQGTGA come from the germline V gene. This CDR3 is built from 15 residues. CDR3 nucleotides: TGTGCCAGCAGCTCCCTCGGGACAGGGGCGGATGAGCAGTTCTTC. Its protein product is CASSSLGTGADEQFF.

The V and J genes are TRBV30 and TRBJ2-5; D tentatively fits TRBD1 or TRBD2 (5 bases each). The J call could be wrong; TRBJ2-7 is a better fit for the DNA end. Germline V lookup: CDR1 GTSNPN, CDR2 SVGIG (reference sequence). CDR3 length: 12 amino acids. CDR3: CAWSVKGHEQYF. The CDR3 DNA reads TGTGCCTGGAGTGTAAAGGGACACGAGCAGTACTTC.

This clone came up a few times. The CDR3 sequence is CASSTYGQGSNEQYF. Written as DNA, the CDR3 is TGTGCCAGCAGTACCTACGGACAGGGATCCAACGAGCAGTACTTC. The chain carries TRBV27 and TRBJ2-7, with 8 bases matching TRBD1. Trimming cost V 5 bases and J 5 bases; bases outside gene matches: 11. Germline V lookup: CDR1 MNHEY, CDR2 SMNVEV (reference sequence). This CDR3 region has 15 residues.

This clone was found once. The chain is built from TRBV7-3 and TRBJ2-2; 9 bases map to TRBD1. V lost 2 bases to trimming and J lost 3 bases; unmatched junction nucleotides: 4. This CDR3 region has 16 residues. Germline V gene lookup returns CDR1 SGHTA and CDR2 FQGTGA. For the CDR3, the DNA is TGTGCCAGCAGCTTAGGGACAGGGAGTTACACCGGGGAGCTGTTTTTT. Amino acid sequence: CASSLGTGSYTGELFF.

This clone was seen at least ten times. The rearrangement links TRBV28 to TRBJ1-2; unclear D gene. The CDR3 consists of 12 residues. Germline V gene data show CDR1 as MDHEN and CDR2 as SYDVKM. With 2 bases removed from V and 6 bases from J, the gap between germline ends came to 7 bases. The CDR3 DNA reads as TGTGCCAGCAGTTTACAGGTTGATGGCTACACCTTC. The encoded protein is CASSLQVDGYTF.

V gene TRBV30 combines with J gene TRBJ1-1, with D perhaps matching TRBD1 (5 bases). In germline, CDR1 is GTSNPN, CDR2 SVGIG (reference sequence). V was clipped by 7 bases and J by 6 bases, with 15 bases between them. The CDR3 has 12 amino acids. This CDR3 is CAYYGGSPEAFF. The CDR3 DNA follows: TGTGCCTACTATGGGGGGAGCCCTGAAGCTTTCTTT.

This chain links TRBV18 with TRBJ1-4; 8 bases are shared with TRBD1. This CDR3 comprises 17 residues. CDR1 and CDR2 (germline): KGHSH, LQKENI. With V trimmed by 6 bases and J by 1 base, 10 bases remained unmatched. CDR3 loop: CASSSTGVVGTNEKLFF. The CDR3 coding sequence is TGTGCCAGCTCCTCGACAGGGGTGGTCGGAACTAATGAAAAACTGTTTTTT.

This chain connects TRBV5-1 to TRBJ2-5; D is perhaps TRBD1 (6 bases). Germline CDR1 and CDR2: SGHRS and YFSETQ. This CDR3 region has 14 residues. Trimming removed 5 bases from V and 1 base from J, with 12 bases in between. The CDR3 is CASRSPGVQETQYF. In DNA form, the CDR3 reads TGCGCCAGCAGAAGTCCAGGGGTCCAAGAGACCCAGTACTTC.

This clone was counted once. This rearrangement joins TRBV15 to TRBJ1-1; the D gene is possibly TRBD1 (5 bases). The CDR3 runs to 15 residues. V was pared by 6 bases and J by 1 base, with 15 bases between. Germline-derived CDR1 and CDR2 are LNHNV and YYDKDF (reference sequence). CDR3 residues: CATREPGLPNTEAFF. The CDR3 bases are TGTGCCACCAGAGAACCGGGACTGCCGAACACTGAAGCTTTCTTT. Supplemented by reference TRBV15 and TRBJ1-1, the full variable domain reads DAMVIQNPRYQVTQFGKPVTLSCSQTLNHNVMYWYQQKSSQAPKLLFHYYDKDFNNEADTPDNFQSRRPNTSFCFLDIRSPGLGDTAMYLCATREPGLPNTEAFFGQGTRLTVV.

The genes are TRBV19 and TRBJ1-4; TRBD1 is a possible D gene (5 bases). V was clipped by 7 bases and J by 4 bases, with 13 bases between them. Germline values: CDR1 LNHDA, CDR2 SQIVND (reference sequence). This CDR3 is built from 14 residues. The chain's CDR3 is CASTIDRFNEKLFF. DNA of the CDR3: TGTGCCAGTACCATCGACAGATTTAATGAAAAACTGTTTTTT.

The chain has TRBV28 and TRBJ2-7, with a tentative D call TRBD2 (6 bases). The CDR3 contains 14 residues. Trimming took off 3 bases at V and 2 bases at J, with 11 bases between the two ends. The germline V gene has CDR1 MDHEN and CDR2 SYDVKM. CDR3 bases: TGTGCCAGCAGTTTTGGAGGGGCTACCTACGAGCAGTACTTC. It specifies CASSFGGATYEQYF.

The J gene is TRBJ1-1, the V gene TRBV28, with 9 bases matching TRBD1. The J segment lost 0 bases and the V segment lost 9 bases, leaving 2 bases of the junction unmatched. Germline values: CDR1 MDHEN, CDR2 SYDVKM. This CDR3 is built from 13 residues. CDR3 DNA: TGTGCCAGTGACAGGGGGGTGAACACTGAAGCTTTCTTT. This encodes CASDRGVNTEAFF. Supplemented by reference TRBV28 and TRBJ1-1, the full variable domain reads DVKVTQSSRYLVKRTGEKVFLECVQDMDHENMFWYRQDPGLGLRLIYFSYDVKMKEKGDIPEGYSVSREKKERFSLILESASTNQTSMYLCASDRGVNTEAFFGQGTRLTVV.

The chain has TRBV19 and TRBJ1-3; weak D call: TRBD1 (6 bases). The V gene's germline CDR1 is LNHDA and CDR2 SQIVND (reference sequence). V was shortened by 6 bases and J by 0 bases, with 15 bases between the two germline ends. The CDR3 runs 16 residues. For the CDR3, the DNA is TGTGCCAGTAGAGTGACAGGCTGGAGCTCTGGAAACACCATATATTTT. Protein sequence: CASRVTGWSSGNTIYF.

The genes are TRBV27 and TRBJ2-2, with TRBD2 matching over 7 bases. V shed 3 bases, J shed 3 bases, and the junction held 10 bases outside the gene matches. The CDR3 runs 17 residues. The germline gives CDR1 MNHEY, CDR2 SMNVEV (reference sequence). Here the CDR3 reads CASSFYNLAEYTGELFF. CDR3 DNA: TGTGCCAGCAGTTTCTATAACCTAGCGGAGTACACCGGGGAGCTGTTTTTT.

This chain connects TRBV7-6 to TRBJ2-3, with D perhaps matching TRBD1 (6 bases). Per germline, CDR1 SGHVS and CDR2 FNYEAQ. This CDR3 is built from 15 residues. V lost 1 base, J lost 0 bases, and 8 bases lay in between. The CDR3 here is CASSLGTASTDTQYF. CDR3 nucleotides: TGTGCCAGCAGCTTAGGGACAGCTAGCACAGATACGCAGTATTTT.

V and J are TRBV30 and TRBJ1-5; 8 nucleotides align to TRBD1. V trimming: 2 bases; J trimming: 4 bases; junction bases outside the gene matches: 4. The germline gives CDR1 GTSNPN, CDR2 SVGIG (reference sequence). The CDR3 runs 14 residues. The CDR3 region has the DNA TGTGCCTGGAGTTTAGGACAGGGTAATCAGCCCCAGCATTTT. This codes for CAWSLGQGNQPQHF.

In DNA form, the CDR3 reads TGTGCCAGTACCATGGGGGGGGGAGTGGATACGCAGTATTTT. Amino acid sequence: CASTMGGGVDTQYF. V usage is TRBV19 and J usage is TRBJ2-3, with 7 nucleotides matching TRBD2. This CDR3 region has 14 residues. The V segment lost 7 bases and the J segment 6 bases; nucleotides outside the gene matches: 10. The germline V gene encodes CDR1 LNHDA and CDR2 SQIVND (reference sequence).

The sample holds one count of this clone. This chain links TRBV19 with TRBJ1-2; 10 positions agree with TRBD1. In germline, CDR1 is LNHDA, CDR2 SQIVND (reference sequence). The J segment lost 4 bases and the V segment lost 10 bases, leaving 12 bases of the junction unmatched. The CDR3 is 15 residues long. CDR3 amino acids: CATTNLGQGGYGYTF. Written as DNA, the CDR3 is TGTGCCACCACAAATCTCGGACAGGGGGGCTATGGCTACACCTTC.

The J gene is TRBJ2-7, the V gene TRBV5-4; perhaps TRBD2 as D (5 bases). Looked up from germline, CDR1 is SGHNT and CDR2 is YYREEE (reference sequence). Trimming shortened V by 0 bases and J by 1 base, and 11 bases separated the two germline ends. The CDR3 spans 15 residues. Here the CDR3 reads CASSLEISGSYEQYF. CDR3 coding DNA: TGTGCCAGCAGCTTGGAAATCTCGGGGTCCTACGAGCAGTACTTC.

V gene TRBV13 combines with J gene TRBJ2-7; TRBD2 might be the D (6 bases). CDR1 is PRHDT and CDR2 is FYEKMQ in the germline V gene (reference sequence). Trimming left V 3 bases short and J 2 bases short, with 14 bases between. The CDR3 consists of 15 residues. CDR3 loop: CASSFDGGATYEQYF. In DNA, the CDR3 is TGTGCCAGCAGCTTCGACGGAGGGGCGACCTACGAGCAGTACTTC.

The chain is built from TRBV6-5 and TRBJ2-5; TRBD1 might be the D (6 bases). Gene TRBJ2-7 matches the end of the DNA better, so the J call may be wrong. The CDR3 loop spans 14 amino acids. Germline CDR1 MNHEY, CDR2 SVGAGI. The CDR3 sequence: CASSYGTTPYEQYF. In DNA, the CDR3 is TGTGCCAGCAGTTACGGGACAACGCCCTACGAGCAGTACTTC.

The chain has TRBV27 and TRBJ1-1; a weak D match, TRBD1 (5 bases). The CDR3 sequence is 14 residues long. The germline V and J ends were trimmed by 6 bases and 3 bases, with 14 bases remaining between them. Germline values: CDR1 MNHEY, CDR2 SMNVEV (reference sequence). The CDR3 sequence is CASSLSGGYTEAFF. CDR3 nucleotide sequence: TGTGCCAGCAGCCTATCGGGGGGTTACACTGAAGCTTTCTTT.

The rearrangement uses TRBV18 and TRBJ2-5, with 7 bases fitting TRBD1. In germline, CDR1 is KGHSH, CDR2 LQKENI. The trim removed 3 bases at V and 2 bases at J, leaving 0 bases unmatched. The CDR3 totals 13 residues. The DNA of the CDR3 is TGTGCCAGCTCACCGGGACAGCAAGAGACCCAGTACTTC. It specifies CASSPGQQETQYF.